This T cell receptor beta chain was recorded in a study of blood T cell repertoires in COVID-19. Measured with immunoSEQ multiplex PCR; TCRdb has only the in-frame clones, and not every one. The sample carries about 170,000 clones, 80% to 90% recorded once. The CDR3 has 16 amino acids. Trimming removed 5 bases from V and 0 bases from J; junction bases left unmatched: 8. Looked up from germline, CDR1 is MDHEN and CDR2 is SYDVKM. Specimen: peripheral blood. The TCR originated in a man aged 35 to 55 who had recovered from COVID-19. This sequence joins TRBV28 and TRBJ2-3; 7 positions agree with TRBD1. For the CDR3, the DNA is TGTGCCAGCAGTCCAAGTGGGACAGCTAGCACAGATACGCAGTATTTT. Translating it yields CASSPSGTASTDTQYF.